This T cell receptor beta chain was obtained from a study of blood T cell repertoires in COVID-19. Data came from immunoSEQ multiplex PCR; TCRdb stores just in-frame clones and leaves some out. The sample has some 150,000 clones, around 80% seen once. V lost 6 bases to trimming and J lost 7 bases; unmatched junction nucleotides: 8. This CDR3 comprises 14 residues. Germline CDR1 LNHDA, CDR2 SQIVND (reference sequence). The chain links TRBV19 to TRBJ2-5; TRBD1 matches 10 bases. The origin of this receptor is a human donor in a cohort sampled during active COVID-19. Source material: peripheral blood. As DNA, the CDR3 is TGTGCCAGTAGCGAGACAGGGGGCCGTGGGACCCAGTACTTC. It codes for CASSETGGRGTQYF.